This paragraph covers one TCR beta chain sequence. These data originate in a study of CD8 T cells in Susac syndrome. Reverse transcription of roughly 0.5 to 1 ug RNA was carried out with random hexamers. A single record per CDR3 protein comes from TCRdb applying MiXCR to the immunoSEQ multiplex PCR reads. The sample contains 200,000 to 300,000 distinct CDR3 sequences, 96% of which appear only once. After removal of 6 bases from V and 2 bases from J, the junction contained 7 bases not matched to a gene. The CDR3 runs to 14 residues. CDR1 is SQVTM and CDR2 is ANQGSEA in the germline V gene. Sequencing was done on a sample of CD4+ T cells from PBMCs. This TCR was sampled from a human donor with Susac syndrome. The chain combines TRBV29-1 with TRBJ2-7; 10 bases are shared with TRBD1. The CDR3 nucleotides read TGCAGCGTCAGTAAGGGGACAGGGGCCTACGAGCAGTACTTC. Translation gives CSVSKGTGAYEQYF.